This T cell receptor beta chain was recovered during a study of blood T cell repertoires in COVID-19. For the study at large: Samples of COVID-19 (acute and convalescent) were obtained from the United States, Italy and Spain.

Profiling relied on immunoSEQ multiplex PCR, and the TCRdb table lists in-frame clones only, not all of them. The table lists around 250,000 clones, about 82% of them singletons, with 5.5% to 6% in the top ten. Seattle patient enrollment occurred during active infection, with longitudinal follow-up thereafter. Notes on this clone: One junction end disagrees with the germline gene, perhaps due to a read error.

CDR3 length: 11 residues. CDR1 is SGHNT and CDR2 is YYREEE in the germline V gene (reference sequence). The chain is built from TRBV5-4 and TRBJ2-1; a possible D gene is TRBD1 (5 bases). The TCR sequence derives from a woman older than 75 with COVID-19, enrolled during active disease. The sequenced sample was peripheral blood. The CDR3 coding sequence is TGTGCCAGCAGCTTGGGAGCCAGGGTGATCTTC. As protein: CASSLGARVIF.